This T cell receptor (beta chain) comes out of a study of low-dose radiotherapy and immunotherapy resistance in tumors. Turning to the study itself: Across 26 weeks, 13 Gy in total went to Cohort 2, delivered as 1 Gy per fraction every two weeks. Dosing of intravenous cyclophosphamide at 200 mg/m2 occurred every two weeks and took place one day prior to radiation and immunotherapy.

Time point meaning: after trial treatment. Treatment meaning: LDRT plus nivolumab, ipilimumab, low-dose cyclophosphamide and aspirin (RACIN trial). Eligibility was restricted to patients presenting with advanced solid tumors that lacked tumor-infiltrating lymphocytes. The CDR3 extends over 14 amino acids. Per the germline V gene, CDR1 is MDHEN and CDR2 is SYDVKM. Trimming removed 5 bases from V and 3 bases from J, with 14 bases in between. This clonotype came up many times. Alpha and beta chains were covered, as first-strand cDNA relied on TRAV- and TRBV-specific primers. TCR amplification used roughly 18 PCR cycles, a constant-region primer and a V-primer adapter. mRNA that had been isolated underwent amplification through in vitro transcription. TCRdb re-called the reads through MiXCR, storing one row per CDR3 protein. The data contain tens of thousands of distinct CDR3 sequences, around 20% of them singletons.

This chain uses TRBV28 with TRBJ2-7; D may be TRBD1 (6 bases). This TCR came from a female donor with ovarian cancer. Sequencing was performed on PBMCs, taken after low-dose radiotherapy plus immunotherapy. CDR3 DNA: TGTGCCAGCAGTCCAACAGGGACCCACTACGAGCAGTACTTC. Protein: CASSPTGTHYEQYF.